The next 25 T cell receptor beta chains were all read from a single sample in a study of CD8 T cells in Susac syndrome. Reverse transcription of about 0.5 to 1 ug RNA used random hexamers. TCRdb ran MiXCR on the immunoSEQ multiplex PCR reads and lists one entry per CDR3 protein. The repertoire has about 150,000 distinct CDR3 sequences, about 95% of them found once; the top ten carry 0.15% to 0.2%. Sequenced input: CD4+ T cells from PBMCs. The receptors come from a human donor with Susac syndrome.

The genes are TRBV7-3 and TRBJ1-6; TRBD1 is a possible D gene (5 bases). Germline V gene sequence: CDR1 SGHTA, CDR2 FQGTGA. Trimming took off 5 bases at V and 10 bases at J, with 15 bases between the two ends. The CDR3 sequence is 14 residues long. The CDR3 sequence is CASSVDGAGSPLHF. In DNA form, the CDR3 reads TGTGCCAGCAGCGTGGACGGGGCCGGATCACCCCTCCACTTT.

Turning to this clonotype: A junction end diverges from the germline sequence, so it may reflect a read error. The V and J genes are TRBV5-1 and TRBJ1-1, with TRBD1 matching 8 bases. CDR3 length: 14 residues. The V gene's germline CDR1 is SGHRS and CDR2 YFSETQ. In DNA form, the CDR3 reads TGTGCCAGCAGCTTGGGGACAGGAAACACTGAAGCTTTCTTT. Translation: CASSLGTGNTEAFF.

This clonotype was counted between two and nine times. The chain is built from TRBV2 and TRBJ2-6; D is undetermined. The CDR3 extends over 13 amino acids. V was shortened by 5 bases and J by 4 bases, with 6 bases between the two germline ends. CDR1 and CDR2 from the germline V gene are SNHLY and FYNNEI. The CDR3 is CASSLRGANVLTF. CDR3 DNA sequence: TGTGCCAGCAGTTTAAGAGGGGCCAACGTCCTGACTTTC. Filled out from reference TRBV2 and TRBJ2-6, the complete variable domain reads EPEVTQTPSHQVTQMGQEVILRCVPISNHLYFYWYRQILGQKVEFLVSFYNNEISEKSEIFDDQFSVERPDGSNFTLKIRSTKLEDSAMYFCASSLRGANVLTFGAGSRLTVL.

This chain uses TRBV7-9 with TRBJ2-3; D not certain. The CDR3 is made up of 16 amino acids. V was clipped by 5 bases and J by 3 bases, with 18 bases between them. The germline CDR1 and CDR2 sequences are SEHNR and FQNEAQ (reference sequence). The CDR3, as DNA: TGTGCCAGCAGCGCCTGGCAGAGGCGTACTACAGATACGCAGTATTTT. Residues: CASSAWQRRTTDTQYF.

The CDR3 sequence: CSVGTGILYEQYF. The CDR3, as DNA: TGCAGCGTTGGTACAGGCATCTTGTACGAGCAGTACTTC. This chain joins TRBV29-1 and TRBJ2-7; possible D gene TRBD1, 5 bases. V was clipped by 4 bases and J by 4 bases, with 14 bases between them. CDR1 SQVTM and CDR2 ANQGSEA come from the germline V gene. The CDR3 loop spans 13 amino acids.

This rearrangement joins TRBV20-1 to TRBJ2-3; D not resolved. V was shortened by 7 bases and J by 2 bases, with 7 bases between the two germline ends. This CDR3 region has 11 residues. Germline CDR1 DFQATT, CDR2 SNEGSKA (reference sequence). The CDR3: CSGPDTDTQYF. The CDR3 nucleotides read TGCAGTGGGCCAGACACAGATACGCAGTATTTT.

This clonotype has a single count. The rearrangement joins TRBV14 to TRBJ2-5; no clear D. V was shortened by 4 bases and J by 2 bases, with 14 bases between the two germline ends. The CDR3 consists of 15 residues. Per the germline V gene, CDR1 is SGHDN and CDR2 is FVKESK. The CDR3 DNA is TGTGCCAGCAGCCTACAAGCGTCCTTTCAAGAGACCCAGTACTTC. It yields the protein CASSLQASFQETQYF.

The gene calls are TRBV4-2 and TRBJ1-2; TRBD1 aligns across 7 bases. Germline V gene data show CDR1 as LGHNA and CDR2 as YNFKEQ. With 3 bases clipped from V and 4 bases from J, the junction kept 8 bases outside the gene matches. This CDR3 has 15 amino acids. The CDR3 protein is CASSHDGTASYGYTF. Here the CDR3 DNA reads TGTGCCAGCAGCCACGATGGGACAGCAAGCTATGGCTACACCTTC.

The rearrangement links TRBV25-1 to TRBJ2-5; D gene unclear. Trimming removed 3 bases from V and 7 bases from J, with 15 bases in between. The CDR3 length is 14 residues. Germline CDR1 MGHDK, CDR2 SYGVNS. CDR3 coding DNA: TGTGCCAGCAGTGATAATCGACCAAGACCGACCCAGTACTTC. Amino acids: CASSDNRPRPTQYF.

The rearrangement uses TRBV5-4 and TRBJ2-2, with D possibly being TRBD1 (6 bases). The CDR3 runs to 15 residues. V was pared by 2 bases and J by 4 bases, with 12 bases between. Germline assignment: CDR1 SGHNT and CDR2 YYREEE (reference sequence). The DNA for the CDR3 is TGTGCCAGCAGCTTATCAGGGGTCCTCACCGGGGAGCTGTTTTTT. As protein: CASSLSGVLTGELFF.

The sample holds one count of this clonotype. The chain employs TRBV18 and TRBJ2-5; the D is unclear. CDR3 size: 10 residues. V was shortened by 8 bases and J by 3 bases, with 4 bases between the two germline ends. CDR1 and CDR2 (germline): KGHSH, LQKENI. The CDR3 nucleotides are TGTGCCAGCCGGGAAGAGACCCAGTACTTC. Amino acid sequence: CASREETQYF.

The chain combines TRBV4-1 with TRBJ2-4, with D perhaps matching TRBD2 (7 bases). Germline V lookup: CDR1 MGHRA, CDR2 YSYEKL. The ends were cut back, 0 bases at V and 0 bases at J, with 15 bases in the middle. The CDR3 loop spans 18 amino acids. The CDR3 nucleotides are TGCGCCAGCAGCCAAGAGCCGGGGGGCCAACTAGCCAAAAACATTCAGTACTTC. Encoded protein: CASSQEPGGQLAKNIQYF.

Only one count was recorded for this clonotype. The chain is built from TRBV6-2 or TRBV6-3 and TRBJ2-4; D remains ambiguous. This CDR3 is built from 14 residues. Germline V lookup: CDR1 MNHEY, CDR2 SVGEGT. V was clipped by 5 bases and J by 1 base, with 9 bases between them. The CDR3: CASSDTLAKNIQYF. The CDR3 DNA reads TGTGCCAGCAGTGACACCTTGGCCAAAAACATTCAGTACTTC.

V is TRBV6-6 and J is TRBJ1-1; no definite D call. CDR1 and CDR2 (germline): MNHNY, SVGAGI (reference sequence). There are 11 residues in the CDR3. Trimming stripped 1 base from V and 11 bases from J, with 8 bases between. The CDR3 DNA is TGTGCCAGCAGTTACTACTCAGACGCTTTCTTT. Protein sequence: CASSYYSDAFF.

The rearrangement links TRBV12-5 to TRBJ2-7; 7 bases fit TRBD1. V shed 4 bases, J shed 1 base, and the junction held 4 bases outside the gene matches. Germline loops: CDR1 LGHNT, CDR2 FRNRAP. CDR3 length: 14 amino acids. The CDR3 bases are TGTGCTAGTGGTTCGGGACAGTTTTCCTACGAGCAGTACTTC. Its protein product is CASGSGQFSYEQYF. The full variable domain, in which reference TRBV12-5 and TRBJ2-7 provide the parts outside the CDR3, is DARVTQTPRHKVTEMGQEVTMRCQPILGHNTVFWYRQTMMQGLELLAYFRNRAPLDDSGMPKDRFSAEMPDATLATLKIQPSEPRDSAVYFCASGSGQFSYEQYFGPGTRLTVT.

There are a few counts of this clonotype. CDR3 loop: CASSRQGDNSPLHF. In DNA form, the CDR3 reads TGTGCCAGCAGCCGACAGGGTGACAATTCACCCCTCCACTTT. The chain joins TRBV7-3 to TRBJ1-6, with 7 nucleotides matching TRBD1. The CDR3 runs to 14 residues. The V segment lost 5 bases and the J segment 7 bases; nucleotides outside the gene matches: 5. Germline V CDR1 and CDR2: SGHTA, FQGTGA.

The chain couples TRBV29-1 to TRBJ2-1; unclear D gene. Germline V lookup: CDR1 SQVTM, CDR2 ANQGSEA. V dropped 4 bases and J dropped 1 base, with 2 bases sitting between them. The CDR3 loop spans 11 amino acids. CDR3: CSVGSYNEQFF. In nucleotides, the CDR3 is TGCAGCGTTGGTTCCTACAATGAGCAGTTCTTC.

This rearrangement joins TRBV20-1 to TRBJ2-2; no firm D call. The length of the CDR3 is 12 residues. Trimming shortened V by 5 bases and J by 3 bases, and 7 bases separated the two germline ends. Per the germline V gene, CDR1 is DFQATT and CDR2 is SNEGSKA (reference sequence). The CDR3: CSAVADTGELFF. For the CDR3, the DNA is TGCAGTGCTGTTGCTGACACCGGGGAGCTGTTTTTT.

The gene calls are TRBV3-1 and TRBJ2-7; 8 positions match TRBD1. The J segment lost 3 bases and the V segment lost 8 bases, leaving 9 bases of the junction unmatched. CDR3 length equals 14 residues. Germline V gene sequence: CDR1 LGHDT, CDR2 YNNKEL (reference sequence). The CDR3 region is CASRPTGGVYEQYF. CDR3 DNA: TGTGCCAGCCGACCTACAGGGGGAGTCTACGAGCAGTACTTC.

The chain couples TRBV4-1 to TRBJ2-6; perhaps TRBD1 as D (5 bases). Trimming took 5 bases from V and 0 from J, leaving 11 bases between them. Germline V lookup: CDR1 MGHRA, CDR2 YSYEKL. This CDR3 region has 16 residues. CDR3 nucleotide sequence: TGCGCCAGCAGCTTACAGGTTAGCTCTGGGGCCAACGTCCTGACTTTC. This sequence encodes CASSLQVSSGANVLTF.

The CDR3 loop reads CASSPSSGGYNEQFF. CDR3 nucleotides: TGTGCCAGCTCACCGTCGAGCGGGGGTTACAATGAGCAGTTCTTC. The rearrangement links TRBV18 to TRBJ2-1; 8 bases are a match to TRBD2. CDR3 length: 15 amino acids. V dropped 3 bases and J dropped 4; count of bases not matched to a gene: 5. The V gene's germline CDR1 is KGHSH and CDR2 LQKENI.

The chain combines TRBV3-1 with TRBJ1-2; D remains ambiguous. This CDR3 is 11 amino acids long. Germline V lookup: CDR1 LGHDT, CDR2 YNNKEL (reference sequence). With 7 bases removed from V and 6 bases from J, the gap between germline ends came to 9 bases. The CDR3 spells CASTGTDGYTF. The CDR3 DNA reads TGTGCCAGCACGGGAACGGATGGCTACACCTTC.

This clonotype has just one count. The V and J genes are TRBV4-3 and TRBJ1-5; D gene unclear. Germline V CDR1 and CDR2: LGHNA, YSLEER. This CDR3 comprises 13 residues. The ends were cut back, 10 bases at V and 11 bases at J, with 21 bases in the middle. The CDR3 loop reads CAKPNAKGESQHF. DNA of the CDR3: TGCGCCAAGCCCAACGCAAAGGGAGAATCCCAGCATTTT.

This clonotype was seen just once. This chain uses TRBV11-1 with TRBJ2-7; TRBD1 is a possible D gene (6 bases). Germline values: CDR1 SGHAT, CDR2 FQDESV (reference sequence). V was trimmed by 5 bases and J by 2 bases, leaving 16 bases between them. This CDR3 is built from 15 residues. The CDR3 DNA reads TGTGCCAGCAGCGCATCCGGGACACCCCCCTACGAGCAGTACTTC. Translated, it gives CASSASGTPPYEQYF.

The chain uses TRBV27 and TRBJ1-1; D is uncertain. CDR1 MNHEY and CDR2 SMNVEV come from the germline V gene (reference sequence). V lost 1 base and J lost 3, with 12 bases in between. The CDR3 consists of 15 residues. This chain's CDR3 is CASSLLSPRDTEAFF. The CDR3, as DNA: TGTGCCAGCAGTTTATTATCCCCTCGGGACACTGAAGCTTTCTTT.